The sequence of this TCR beta chain was determined in a study of CXCR3-negative and CXCR3-positive naive CD8 T cells. Notes on the study in general: Whereas both naive subsets had comparably high diversity, memory CD8+ cells had much lower diversity. CXCR3-expressing naive cells carried TRB CDR3s more hydrophobic than those of CXCR3-negative naive cells.

UMI-labeled 5' RACE yielded the TRB cDNA libraries. TCRdb re-called the 5' RACE reads; one entry per CDR3 protein, DNA not given. Its listing shows 55,000 to 65,000 distinct CDR3 sequences. This CDR3 is 15 amino acids long. Germline CDR1 reads ENHRY; CDR2 reads SYGVKD. For this clonotype: The antigen is not known.

The chain carries TRBV10-3 and TRBJ2-1; the TCRdb call, TRBD1, lacks DNA for checking. The origin of this receptor is a human donor in good health. Some clones in this sample may be carry-over from other donors' samples. The sequencing input was naive CXCR3+ CD8+ T cells from blood. Subset denoted: CD45RO-CCR7+CD27+CD95- naive CD8+ T cells expressing CXCR3 (TNR3+). CDR3 loop: CAISGGGLVVDEQFF.